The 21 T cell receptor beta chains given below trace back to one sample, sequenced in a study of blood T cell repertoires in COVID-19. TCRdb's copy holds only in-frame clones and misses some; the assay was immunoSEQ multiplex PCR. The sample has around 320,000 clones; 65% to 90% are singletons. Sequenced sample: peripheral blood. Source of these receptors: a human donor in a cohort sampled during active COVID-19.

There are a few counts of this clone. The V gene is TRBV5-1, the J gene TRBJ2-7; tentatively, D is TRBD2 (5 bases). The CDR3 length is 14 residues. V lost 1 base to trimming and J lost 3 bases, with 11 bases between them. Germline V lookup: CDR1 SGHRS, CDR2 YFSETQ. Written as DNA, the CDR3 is TGCGCCAGCAGCTTGTCGGGGAATGTCTACGAGCAGTACTTC. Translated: CASSLSGNVYEQYF.

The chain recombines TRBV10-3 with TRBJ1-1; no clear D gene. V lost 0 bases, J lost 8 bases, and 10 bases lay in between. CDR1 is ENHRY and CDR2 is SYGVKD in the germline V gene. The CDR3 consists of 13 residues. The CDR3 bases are TGTGCCATCAGTGAGTCCGCCAGGTTAGAAGCTTTCTTT. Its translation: CAISESARLEAFF.

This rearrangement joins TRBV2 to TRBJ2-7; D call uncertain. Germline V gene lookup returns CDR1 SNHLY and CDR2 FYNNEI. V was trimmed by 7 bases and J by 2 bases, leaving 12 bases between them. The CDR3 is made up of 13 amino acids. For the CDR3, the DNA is TGTGCCAGCAATAGAAAAGCAACCTACGAGCAGTACTTC. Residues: CASNRKATYEQYF.

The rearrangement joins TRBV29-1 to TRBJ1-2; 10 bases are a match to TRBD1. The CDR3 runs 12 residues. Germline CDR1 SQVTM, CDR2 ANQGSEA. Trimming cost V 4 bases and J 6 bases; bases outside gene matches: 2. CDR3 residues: CSVGTGGDGYTF. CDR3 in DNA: TGCAGCGTTGGGACAGGGGGTGATGGCTACACCTTC.

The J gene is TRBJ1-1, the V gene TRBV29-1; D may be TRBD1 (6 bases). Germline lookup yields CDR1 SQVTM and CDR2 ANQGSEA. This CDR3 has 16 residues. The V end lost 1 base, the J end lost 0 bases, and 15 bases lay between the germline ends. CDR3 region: CSVEGARGIMNTEAFF. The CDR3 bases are TGCAGCGTTGAAGGCGCCAGGGGAATAATGAACACTGAAGCTTTCTTT.

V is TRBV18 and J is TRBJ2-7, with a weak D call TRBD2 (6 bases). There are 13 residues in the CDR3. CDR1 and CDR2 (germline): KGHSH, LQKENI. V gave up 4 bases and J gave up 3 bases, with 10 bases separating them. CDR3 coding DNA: TGTGCCAGCTCACTTGGGACTGACTACGAGCAGTACTTC. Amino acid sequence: CASSLGTDYEQYF.

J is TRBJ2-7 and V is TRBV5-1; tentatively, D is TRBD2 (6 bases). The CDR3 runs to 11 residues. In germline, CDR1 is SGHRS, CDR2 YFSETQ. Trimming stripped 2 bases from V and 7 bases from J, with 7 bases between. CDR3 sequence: CASSFRGEQYF. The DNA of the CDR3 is TGCGCCAGCAGCTTCCGGGGGGAGCAGTACTTC. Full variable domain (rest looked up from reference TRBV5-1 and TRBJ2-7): KAGVTQTPRYLIKTRGQQVTLSCSPISGHRSVSWYQQTPGQGLQFLFEYFSETQRNKGNFPGRFSGRQFSNSRSEMNVSTLELGDSALYLCASSFRGEQYFGPGTRLTVT.

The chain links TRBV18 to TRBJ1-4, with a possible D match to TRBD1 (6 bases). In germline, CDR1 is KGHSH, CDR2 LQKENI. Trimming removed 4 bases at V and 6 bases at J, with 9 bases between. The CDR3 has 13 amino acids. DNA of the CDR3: TGTGCCAGCTCACTTCGACAGGATGAAAAACTGTTTTTT. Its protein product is CASSLRQDEKLFF.

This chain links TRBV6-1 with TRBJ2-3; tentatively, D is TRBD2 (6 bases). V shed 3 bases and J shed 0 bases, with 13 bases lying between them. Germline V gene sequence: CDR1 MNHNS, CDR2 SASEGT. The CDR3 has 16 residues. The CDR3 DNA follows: TGTGCCAGCAGTGACCCCGGGGGAGCTAGCACAGATACGCAGTATTTT. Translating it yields CASSDPGGASTDTQYF.

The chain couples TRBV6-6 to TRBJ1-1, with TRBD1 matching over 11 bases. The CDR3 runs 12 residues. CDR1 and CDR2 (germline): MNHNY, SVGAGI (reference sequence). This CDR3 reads CVLGQGETEAFF. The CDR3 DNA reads TGTGTACTGGGACAGGGGGAAACTGAAGCTTTCTTT.

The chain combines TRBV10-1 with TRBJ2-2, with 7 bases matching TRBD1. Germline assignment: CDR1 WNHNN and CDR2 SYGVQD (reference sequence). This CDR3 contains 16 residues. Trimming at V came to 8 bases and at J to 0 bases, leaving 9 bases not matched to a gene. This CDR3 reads CASGRPGTANTGELFF. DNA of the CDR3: TGCGCCAGCGGCAGGCCCGGGACAGCGAACACCGGGGAGCTGTTTTTT.

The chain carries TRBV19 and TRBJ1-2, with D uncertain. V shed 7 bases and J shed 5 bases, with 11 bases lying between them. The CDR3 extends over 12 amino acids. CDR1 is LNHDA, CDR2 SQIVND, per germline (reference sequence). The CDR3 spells CASTGMGYGYTF. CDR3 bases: TGTGCCAGTACCGGGATGGGGTATGGCTACACCTTC. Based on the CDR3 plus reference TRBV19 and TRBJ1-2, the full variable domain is DGGITQSPKYLFRKEGQNVTLSCEQNLNHDAMYWYRQDPGQGLRLIYYSQIVNDFQKGDIAEGYSVSREKKESFPLTVTSAQKNPTAFYLCASTGMGYGYTFGSGTRLTVV.

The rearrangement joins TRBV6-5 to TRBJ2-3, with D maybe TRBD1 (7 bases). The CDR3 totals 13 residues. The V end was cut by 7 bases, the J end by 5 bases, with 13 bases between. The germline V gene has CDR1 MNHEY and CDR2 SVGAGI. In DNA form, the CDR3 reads TGTGCCAGCAAGCAGGGGGGTGGAGATACGCAGTATTTT. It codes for CASKQGGGDTQYF.

CDR3 nucleotide sequence: TGTGCCAGCAGCTTCTTCAGGGATGAGGTGAGCAATCAGCCCCAGCATTTT. Protein sequence: CASSFFRDEVSNQPQHF. The V and J genes are TRBV11-3 and TRBJ1-5, with a possible D match to TRBD1 (5 bases). The V end was cut by 3 bases, the J end by 1 base, with 16 bases between. The CDR3 is made up of 17 amino acids. Per the germline V gene, CDR1 is SGHNT and CDR2 is YENEEA.

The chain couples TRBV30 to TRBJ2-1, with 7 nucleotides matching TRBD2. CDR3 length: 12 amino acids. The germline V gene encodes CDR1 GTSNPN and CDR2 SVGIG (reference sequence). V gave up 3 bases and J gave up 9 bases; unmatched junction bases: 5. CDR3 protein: CAWRRGSTEQFF. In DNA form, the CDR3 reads TGTGCCTGGAGGCGGGGGAGCACTGAGCAGTTCTTC.

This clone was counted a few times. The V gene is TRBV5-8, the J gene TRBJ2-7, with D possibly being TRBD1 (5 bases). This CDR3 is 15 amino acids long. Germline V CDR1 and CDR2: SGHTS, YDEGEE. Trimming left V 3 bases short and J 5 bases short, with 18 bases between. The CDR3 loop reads CASSSVPPEGDEQYF. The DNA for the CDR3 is TGTGCCAGCAGCTCCGTCCCACCAGAAGGGGACGAGCAGTACTTC.

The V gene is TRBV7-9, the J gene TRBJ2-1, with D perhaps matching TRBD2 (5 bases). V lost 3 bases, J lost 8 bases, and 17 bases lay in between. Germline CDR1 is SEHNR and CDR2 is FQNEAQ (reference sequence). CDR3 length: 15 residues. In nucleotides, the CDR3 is TGTGCCAGCAGCTTTATAGCCGGAACTAGTCATGAGCAGTTCTTC. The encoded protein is CASSFIAGTSHEQFF.

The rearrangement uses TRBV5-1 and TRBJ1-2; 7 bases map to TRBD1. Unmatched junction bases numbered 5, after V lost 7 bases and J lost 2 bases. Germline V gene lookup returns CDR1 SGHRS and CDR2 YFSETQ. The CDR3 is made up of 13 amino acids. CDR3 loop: CASSPGGNYGYTF. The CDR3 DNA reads TGCGCCAGCTCTCCAGGGGGAAACTATGGCTACACCTTC.

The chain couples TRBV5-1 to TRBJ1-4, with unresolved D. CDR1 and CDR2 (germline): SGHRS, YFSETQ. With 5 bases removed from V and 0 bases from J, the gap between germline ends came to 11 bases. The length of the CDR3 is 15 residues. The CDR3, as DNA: TGCGCCAGCAGTGGGCCAGCCGCAACTAATGAAAAACTGTTTTTT. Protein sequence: CASSGPAATNEKLFF.

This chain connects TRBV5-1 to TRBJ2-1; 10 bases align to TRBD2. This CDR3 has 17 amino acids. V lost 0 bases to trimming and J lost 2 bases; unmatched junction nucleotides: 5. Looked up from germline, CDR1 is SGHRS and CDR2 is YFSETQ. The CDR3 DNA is TGCGCCAGCAGCTTGGGGAGCGGGGGGGCCGCCTACAATGAGCAGTTCTTC. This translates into CASSLGSGGAAYNEQFF.

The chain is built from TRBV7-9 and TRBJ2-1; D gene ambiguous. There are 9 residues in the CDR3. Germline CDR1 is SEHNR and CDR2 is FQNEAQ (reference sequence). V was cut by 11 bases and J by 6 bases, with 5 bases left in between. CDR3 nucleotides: TGTGCCCTCAGCAATGAGCAGTTCTTC. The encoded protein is CALSNEQFF.